This T cell receptor (beta chain) appears in the sequencing data of a study of early T cells in non-severe SARS-CoV-2 infection. TCRdb called the 5' RACE reads again in MiXCR, with one record for every CDR3 protein. The repertoire holds tens of thousands of distinct CDR3 sequences, with roughly a tenth as singletons. The CDR3 runs 11 residues. Germline assignment: CDR1 SNHLY and CDR2 FYNNEI. Trimming stripped 3 bases from V and 3 bases from J, with 3 bases between. Input material: whole blood. The receptor's source is an adult who was a healthcare worker with PCR-confirmed SARS-CoV-2 infection or an uninfected control (not recorded which). The J gene is TRBJ2-7, the V gene TRBV2, with D hard to call. The CDR3 here is CASSDNYEQYF. CDR3 DNA sequence: TGTGCCAGCAGTGATAACTACGAGCAGTACTTC.